A selection of T cell receptor beta chains follows, all from one sample in a study of blood T cell repertoires in COVID-19. Clones were read by immunoSEQ multiplex PCR, and TCRdb kept only the in-frame ones, dropping some. This sample yields about 200,000 clones, of which approximately 85% are seen a single time; around 6% belongs to the top ten. Sample: PBMCs or T cells enriched from blood (not recorded which). The receptors originated from a man aged 40-49 years with acute COVID-19. The CDR3 runs from the conserved cysteine through the conserved F or W. The D gene is left open where the match is weak. Rows give clone size only sometimes, using once, few, many, or a class for an expanded clone.

J: TRBJ2-1
size: NA
V: TRBV10-3
length: 15
D: TRBD2
CDR3: CAISESSAGVGGQFF
DNA: TGTGCCATCAGTGAGTCATCAGCGGGAGTCGGGGGGCAGTTCTTC

J: TRBJ1-3
size: NA
V: TRBV10-3
length: 13
D: NA
CDR3: CAISDRNQDTIYF
DNA: TGTGCCATCAGTGACAGAAACCAAGACACCATATATTTT

J: TRBJ2-5
size: NA
V: TRBV10-3
length: 15
D: TRBD1
CDR3: CAIRNRDRAQETQYF
DNA: TGTGCCATCAGAAACCGGGACAGGGCACAAGAGACCCAGTACTTC

J: TRBJ1-5
size: NA
V: TRBV21-1
length: 12
D: NA
CDR3: CASSTLSGPQHF
DNA: TGTGCCAGCAGCACCCTATCGGGGCCCCAGCATTTT

J: TRBJ1-1
size: few
V: TRBV4-3
length: 16
D: TRBD1
CDR3: CASSQAGRQGRAEAFF
DNA: TGCGCCAGCAGCCAAGCGGGGAGACAGGGTAGGGCTGAAGCTTTCTTT

J: TRBJ2-7
size: NA
V: TRBV14
length: 17
D: TRBD1
CDR3: CASSQVGVPTGGHEQYF
DNA: TGTGCCAGCAGCCAAGTTGGAGTCCCAACAGGGGGGCACGAGCAGTACTTC

J: TRBJ1-5
size: once
V: TRBV28
length: 13
D: NA
CDR3: CASSRGGRQPQHF
DNA: TGTGCCAGCAGTAGGGGTGGGCGGCAGCCCCAGCATTTT

J: TRBJ1-5
size: NA
V: TRBV10-1
length: 14
D: NA
CDR3: CASSGQISNQPQHF
DNA: TGCGCCAGCAGTGGCCAGATTAGCAATCAGCCCCAGCATTTT

J: TRBJ2-1
size: NA
V: TRBV6-2/TRBV6-3
length: 15
D: TRBD2
CDR3: CASSRPGLGLYEQFF
DNA: TGTGCCAGCAGTCGTCCGGGACTAGGTTTGTATGAGCAGTTCTTC

J: TRBJ2-7
size: NA
V: TRBV10-1
length: 14
D: NA
CDR3: CASSESLGAYEQYF
DNA: TGCGCCAGCAGTGAGTCGTTAGGGGCCTACGAGCAGTACTTC

J: TRBJ2-1
size: NA
V: TRBV24-1
length: 16
D: NA
CDR3: CATSDFDGRRDNEQFF
DNA: TGTGCCACCAGTGATTTTGACGGGAGAAGGGATAATGAGCAGTTCTTC

J: TRBJ1-5
size: NA
V: TRBV27
length: 16
D: NA
CDR3: CASSLNSRVGNQPQHF
DNA: TGTGCCAGCAGTTTAAACTCCAGGGTCGGCAATCAGCCCCAGCATTTT

J: TRBJ2-7
size: NA
V: TRBV28
length: 14
D: TRBD2
CDR3: CASSLAGRAYEQYF
DNA: TGTGCCAGCAGTTTAGCAGGGAGGGCCTACGAGCAGTACTTC

J: TRBJ1-1
size: NA
V: TRBV10-3
length: 13
D: TRBD1
CDR3: CAIRAGTADEAFF
DNA: TGTGCCATCAGGGCCGGGACAGCTGATGAAGCTTTCTTT

J: TRBJ2-1
size: NA
V: TRBV12-3/TRBV12-4
length: 12
D: NA
CDR3: CASSLQGDEQFF
DNA: TGTGCCAGCAGTTTACAGGGCGATGAGCAGTTCTTC

J: TRBJ1-3
size: NA
V: TRBV6-1
length: 16
D: NA
CDR3: CASSEATRGNGNTIYF
DNA: TGTGCCAGCAGTGAAGCGACTCGGGGTAATGGAAACACCATATATTTT

J: TRBJ2-1
size: once
V: TRBV28
length: 14
D: TRBD2
CDR3: CASRAGTSGTEQFF
DNA: TGTGCCAGCAGGGCCGGGACTAGCGGGACTGAGCAGTTCTTC

J: TRBJ1-4
size: NA
V: TRBV4-1
length: 16
D: NA
CDR3: CASSQDQGATNEKLFF
DNA: TGCGCCAGCAGCCAAGACCAGGGTGCAACTAATGAAAAACTGTTTTTT

J: TRBJ2-7
size: NA
V: TRBV20-1
length: 13
D: NA
CDR3: CSASSRQSYEQYF
DNA: TGCAGTGCTAGTTCGAGACAATCCTACGAGCAGTACTTC

J: TRBJ1-6
size: NA
V: TRBV5-1
length: 15
D: NA
CDR3: CASSLDRAENSPLHF
DNA: TGCGCCAGCAGCTTGGACAGGGCCGAGAATTCACCCCTCCACTTT

J: TRBJ2-7
size: NA
V: TRBV7-3
length: 15
D: TRBD2
CDR3: CASSFLAGVPYEQYF
DNA: TGTGCCAGCAGCTTTCTAGCGGGAGTCCCCTACGAGCAGTACTTC

J: TRBJ2-7
size: NA
V: TRBV29-1
length: 13
D: NA
CDR3: CSVEVPDSYEQYF
DNA: TGCAGCGTTGAAGTACCAGATTCCTACGAGCAGTACTTC

J: TRBJ2-5
size: NA
V: TRBV5-1
length: 14
D: NA
CDR3: CASSLGGYQETQYF
DNA: TGCGCCAGCAGCTTGGGCGGTTACCAAGAGACCCAGTACTTC

J: TRBJ2-1
size: few
V: TRBV5-1
length: 13
D: NA
CDR3: CASSSWRGKEQFF
DNA: TGCGCCAGCAGCTCCTGGCGAGGGAAGGAGCAGTTCTTC

J: TRBJ2-7
size: NA
V: TRBV24-1
length: 14
D: NA
CDR3: CATSDSTGLYEQYF
DNA: TGTGCCACCAGTGATTCAACAGGGCTCTACGAGCAGTACTTC

J: TRBJ2-1
size: NA
V: TRBV24-1
length: 16
D: TRBD1
CDR3: CATSDSGTGINNEQFF
DNA: TGTGCCACCAGTGATTCCGGGACAGGGATAAACAATGAGCAGTTCTTC

J: TRBJ1-3
size: NA
V: TRBV28
length: 14
D: NA
CDR3: CASSQTGSGNTIYF
DNA: TGTGCCAGCAGCCAAACGGGCTCTGGAAACACCATATATTTT

J: TRBJ1-6
size: NA
V: TRBV7-5
length: 16
D: NA
CDR3: CARSYNTGALNSPLHF
DNA: TGTGCCAGAAGCTACAACACAGGGGCCCTTAATTCACCCCTCCACTTT

J: TRBJ1-1
size: NA
V: TRBV9
length: 15
D: NA
CDR3: CASSLEGGFSTEAFF
DNA: TGTGCCAGCAGCCTCGAGGGGGGGTTCAGCACTGAAGCTTTCTTT

J: TRBJ2-7
size: NA
V: TRBV29-1
length: 13
D: NA
CDR3: CSVEEGGGAVQYF
DNA: TGCAGCGTTGAAGAAGGAGGGGGGGCTGTGCAGTACTTC

J: TRBJ2-2
size: NA
V: TRBV7-9
length: 16
D: TRBD2
CDR3: CASNLLAGKITGELFF
DNA: TGTGCCAGCAACTTACTAGCGGGAAAAATAACCGGGGAGCTGTTTTTT

J: TRBJ2-3
size: NA
V: TRBV7-2
length: 16
D: NA
CDR3: CASSLTSDVLADTQYF
DNA: TGTGCCAGCAGCCTGACTAGTGACGTTCTGGCAGATACGCAGTATTTT

J: TRBJ1-3
size: NA
V: TRBV9
length: 14
D: NA
CDR3: CASSVGRAGNTIYF
DNA: TGTGCCAGCAGCGTAGGGCGGGCGGGAAACACCATATATTTT

J: TRBJ2-7
size: once
V: TRBV7-6
length: 15
D: TRBD1
CDR3: CASSLADRASYEQYF
DNA: TGTGCCAGCAGCTTAGCCGACAGGGCCTCCTACGAGCAGTACTTC

J: TRBJ2-3
size: NA
V: TRBV28
length: 12
D: NA
CDR3: CASSLRADTQYF
DNA: TGTGCCAGCAGTTTACGGGCAGATACGCAGTATTTT

J: TRBJ2-5
size: NA
V: TRBV9
length: 15
D: TRBD2
CDR3: CASSPGTSGEETQYF
DNA: TGTGCCAGCAGCCCCGGGACTAGCGGCGAAGAGACCCAGTACTTC

J: TRBJ1-1
size: NA
V: TRBV29-1
length: 14
D: TRBD1
CDR3: CSVELQGVGTEAFF
DNA: TGCAGCGTTGAACTTCAGGGGGTGGGCACTGAAGCTTTCTTT

J: TRBJ2-7
size: NA
V: TRBV5-1
length: 13
D: TRBD1
CDR3: CASSSDRAYEQYF
DNA: TGCGCCAGCAGCTCGGACAGGGCATACGAGCAGTACTTC

J: TRBJ1-1
size: NA
V: TRBV5-8
length: 16
D: NA
CDR3: CASSLGQRTGWAEAFF
DNA: TGTGCCAGCAGCTTGGGACAGAGGACGGGCTGGGCTGAAGCTTTCTTT

J: TRBJ2-5
size: NA
V: TRBV6-5
length: 13
D: NA
CDR3: CASSYGGRETQYF
DNA: TGTGCCAGCAGTTACGGGGGGAGGGAGACCCAGTACTTC

J: TRBJ2-7
size: NA
V: TRBV27
length: 15
D: TRBD1
CDR3: CASSWGTGANYEQYF
DNA: TGTGCCAGCTCCTGGGGGACAGGGGCCAACTACGAGCAGTACTTC

J: TRBJ1-1
size: NA
V: TRBV4-1
length: 14
D: NA
CDR3: CASSLTVMNTEAFF
DNA: TGCGCCAGCAGCTTAACAGTCATGAACACTGAAGCTTTCTTT

J: TRBJ2-2
size: NA
V: TRBV29-1
length: 13
D: NA
CDR3: CSVGLLNGGELFF
DNA: TGCAGCGTGGGACTCCTGAACGGGGGGGAGCTGTTTTTT

J: TRBJ2-7
size: NA
V: TRBV6-2/TRBV6-3
length: 13
D: NA
CDR3: CASSSWPSYEQYF
DNA: TGTGCCAGCAGCAGTTGGCCGTCCTACGAGCAGTACTTC

J: TRBJ2-7
size: few
V: TRBV10-3
length: 12
D: TRBD1
CDR3: CATRTGAYEQYF
DNA: TGTGCCACCCGGACAGGGGCATACGAGCAGTACTTC

J: TRBJ2-1
size: NA
V: TRBV13
length: 17
D: TRBD2
CDR3: CASSLGPRTSAYNEQFF
DNA: TGTGCCAGCAGCTTAGGGCCCCGGACTAGCGCGTACAATGAGCAGTTCTTC

J: TRBJ2-5
size: NA
V: TRBV2
length: 11
D: NA
CDR3: CASSDFTGQYF
DNA: TGTGCCAGCAGTGATTTTACAGGCCAGTACTTC

J: TRBJ2-3
size: few
V: TRBV7-2
length: 16
D: TRBD2
CDR3: CASSLASGRAPDTQYF
DNA: TGTGCCAGCAGCTTAGCCAGCGGGAGGGCCCCAGATACGCAGTATTTT

J: TRBJ1-2
size: NA
V: TRBV19
length: 14
D: NA
CDR3: CASRETAFNYGYTF
DNA: TGTGCCAGTAGAGAGACAGCCTTTAACTATGGCTACACCTTC

J: TRBJ2-1
size: NA
V: TRBV19
length: 15
D: TRBD2
CDR3: CASSIGLAGHNEQFF
DNA: TGTGCCAGTAGTATAGGACTAGCGGGACACAATGAGCAGTTCTTC

J: TRBJ2-5
size: NA
V: TRBV2
length: 15
D: NA
CDR3: CASSERTSGQETQYF
DNA: TGTGCCAGCAGTGAAAGGACCAGCGGCCAAGAGACCCAGTACTTC

J: TRBJ2-7
size: NA
V: TRBV5-6
length: 14
D: NA
CDR3: CASSHTRGAYEQYF
DNA: TGTGCCAGCAGCCACACTAGAGGAGCCTACGAGCAGTACTTC

J: TRBJ2-7
size: NA
V: TRBV7-6
length: 15
D: TRBD2
CDR3: CASSPREGGRYEQYF
DNA: TGTGCCAGCAGCCCCCGGGAGGGGGGCAGGTACGAGCAGTACTTC

J: TRBJ2-1
size: NA
V: TRBV27
length: 13
D: NA
CDR3: CASSLYRYNEQFF
DNA: TGTGCCAGCAGTTTGTACAGGTACAATGAGCAGTTCTTC

J: TRBJ2-2
size: NA
V: TRBV5-1
length: 18
D: TRBD2
CDR3: CASSSLASGRAGTGELFF
DNA: TGCGCCAGCAGCTCGCTAGCTAGCGGGAGGGCCGGCACCGGGGAGCTGTTTTTT

J: TRBJ1-2
size: NA
V: TRBV5-8
length: 15
D: NA
CDR3: CASSLVGLSGYGYTF
DNA: TGTGCCAGCAGCTTGGTCGGCCTCAGCGGGTATGGCTACACCTTC

J: TRBJ2-5
size: NA
V: TRBV4-1
length: 14
D: NA
CDR3: CASSQQGVVETQYF
DNA: TGCGCCAGCAGCCAGCAAGGGGTGGTAGAGACCCAGTACTTC

J: TRBJ2-5
size: once
V: TRBV24-1
length: 13
D: NA
CDR3: CATGEDRVGTQYF
DNA: TGTGCCACCGGCGAGGATCGGGTGGGGACCCAGTACTTC

J: TRBJ1-2
size: NA
V: TRBV5-4
length: 13
D: NA
CDR3: CASSLGADPGYTF
DNA: TGTGCCAGCAGCTTGGGGGCAGATCCCGGCTACACCTTC